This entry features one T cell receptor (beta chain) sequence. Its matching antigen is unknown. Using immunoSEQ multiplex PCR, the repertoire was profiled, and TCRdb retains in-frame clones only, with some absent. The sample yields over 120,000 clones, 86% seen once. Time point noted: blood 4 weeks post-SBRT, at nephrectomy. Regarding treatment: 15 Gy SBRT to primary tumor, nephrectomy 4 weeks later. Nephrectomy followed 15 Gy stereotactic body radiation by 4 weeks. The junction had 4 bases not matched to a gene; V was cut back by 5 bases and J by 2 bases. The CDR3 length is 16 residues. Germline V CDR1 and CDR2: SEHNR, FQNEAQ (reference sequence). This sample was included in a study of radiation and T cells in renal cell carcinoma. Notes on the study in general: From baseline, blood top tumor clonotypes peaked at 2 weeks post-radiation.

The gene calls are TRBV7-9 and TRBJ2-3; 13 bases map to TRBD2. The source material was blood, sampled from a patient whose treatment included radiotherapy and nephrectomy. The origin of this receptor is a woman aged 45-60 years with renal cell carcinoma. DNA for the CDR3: TGTGCCAGCAGCCGGACTAGCGGGAGACACACAGATACGCAGTATTTT. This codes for CASSRTSGRHTDTQYF.